These 12 T cell receptor beta chains were all obtained from the same sample, sequenced in a study of identical twins. Via MiXCR, TCRdb re-called the 5' RACE reads, giving one row per CDR3 protein. The sample has 450,000 or so distinct CDR3 sequences, around 24% seen once. These data also formed part of another study, on T cells expressing NK-cell markers.

Sequencing input: CD4+ T cells sorted from blood. The receptors derive from a young woman in good health.

The chain employs TRBV14 and TRBJ2-5; TRBD2 agrees at 7 bases. This CDR3 contains 14 residues. The V gene's germline CDR1 is SGHDN and CDR2 FVKESK. With 2 bases clipped from V and 7 bases from J, the junction kept 7 bases outside the gene matches. The CDR3 DNA reads as TGTGCCAGCAGCCAAATGCTAGGCGGGAGGACCCAGTACTTC. This encodes CASSQMLGGRTQYF.

This rearrangement joins TRBV20-1 to TRBJ2-1; 9 bases are a match to TRBD2. Germline-derived CDR1 and CDR2 are DFQATT and SNEGSKA (reference sequence). The CDR3 is 15 amino acids. V shed 2 bases, J shed 6 bases, and the junction held 8 bases outside the gene matches. The CDR3 here is CSARPPAGGFNEQFF. In DNA form, the CDR3 reads TGCAGTGCTAGACCCCCAGCGGGGGGCTTCAATGAGCAGTTCTTC.

The chain employs TRBV7-9 and TRBJ1-1; D call uncertain. The V end lost 3 bases, the J end lost 6 bases, and 11 bases lay between the germline ends. The CDR3 contains 13 residues. Germline V gene lookup returns CDR1 SEHNR and CDR2 FQNEAQ (reference sequence). In DNA form, the CDR3 reads TGTGCCAGCAGCTTGCTTGGGGAATCTGAAGCTTTCTTT. This gives the protein CASSLLGESEAFF.

This sequence joins TRBV20-1 and TRBJ1-1; D ambiguous. Trimming cost V 5 bases and J 4 bases, with 17 bases left between them. The CDR3 length is 14 residues. Germline assignment: CDR1 DFQATT and CDR2 SNEGSKA (reference sequence). In DNA, the CDR3 is TGCAGTGCTCCCAGTGGACGGGTGGGCACTGAAGCTTTCTTT. Protein: CSAPSGRVGTEAFF.

The chain has TRBV20-1 and TRBJ2-3; 11 bases are a match to TRBD1. From germline, CDR1 is DFQATT and CDR2 SNEGSKA (reference sequence). J was trimmed by 3 bases and V by 4 bases; bases with no gene match: 3. The CDR3 extends over 14 amino acids. This chain's CDR3 is CSATGQGDTDTQYF. The CDR3, as DNA: TGCAGTGCTACGGGACAGGGGGATACAGATACGCAGTATTTT.

The chain uses TRBV29-1 and TRBJ1-1, with D tentatively TRBD1 (6 bases). CDR1 and CDR2 from the germline V gene are SQVTM and ANQGSEA. V shed 6 bases and J shed 6 bases, with 11 bases lying between them. The CDR3 has 11 residues. CDR3 coding DNA: TGCAGCGTAAGCAGGGGTGCTGAAGCTTTCTTT. Its translation is CSVSRGAEAFF. Using reference TRBV29-1 and TRBJ1-1 for the parts outside the CDR3, the full variable domain is SAVISQKPSRDICQRGTSLTIQCQVDSQVTMMFWYRQQPGQSLTLIATANQGSEATYESGFVIDKFPISRPNLTFSTLTVSNMSPEDSSIYLCSVSRGAEAFFGQGTRLTVV.

This clonotype appeared a few times. The rearrangement links TRBV4-2 to TRBJ2-7; 7 nucleotides align to TRBD1. The CDR3 totals 16 residues. Germline CDR1 is LGHNA and CDR2 is YNFKEQ. V shed 4 bases, J shed 2 bases, and the junction held 11 bases outside the gene matches. CDR3 in amino acids: CASSPPRTGHPYEQYF. In nucleotides, the CDR3 is TGTGCCAGCAGCCCACCACGGACAGGCCATCCCTACGAGCAGTACTTC.

The V and J genes are TRBV12-3 or TRBV12-4 and TRBJ2-3; possibly TRBD2 for D (6 bases). The V end was cut by 5 bases, the J end by 8 bases, with 14 bases between. The CDR3 length is 13 residues. For the CDR3, the DNA is TGTGCCAGCAGTACGGGGGACCAGGGTACGCAGTATTTT. This translates into CASSTGDQGTQYF.

The chain uses TRBV20-1 and TRBJ2-1, with 12 nucleotides matching TRBD2. Germline CDR1 is DFQATT and CDR2 is SNEGSKA (reference sequence). This CDR3 contains 15 residues. The V segment lost 7 bases and the J segment 10 bases; nucleotides outside the gene matches: 14. CDR3 loop: CSGLAGGPSYVEQFF. CDR3 nucleotides: TGCAGTGGTCTAGCGGGAGGGCCCTCCTACGTAGAGCAGTTCTTC.

The chain has TRBV12-3 or TRBV12-4 and TRBJ2-7; D remains ambiguous. The CDR3 spans 13 residues. V dropped 5 bases and J dropped 0 bases, with 8 bases sitting between them. The CDR3 region has the DNA TGTGCCAGCAGTCCCCAGATCTCCTACGAGCAGTACTTC. Protein product: CASSPQISYEQYF.

The rearrangement links TRBV5-1 to TRBJ2-7; TRBD1 matches 8 bases. J gave up 2 bases and V 1 base, and 2 bases lay outside the gene matches. The CDR3 is made up of 14 amino acids. The germline V gene has CDR1 SGHRS and CDR2 YFSETQ. This CDR3 is CASSLYRGAYEQYF. The CDR3 DNA reads TGCGCCAGCAGCTTGTACAGGGGGGCCTACGAGCAGTACTTC.

In its sample, this clonotype was seen a few times. J is TRBJ2-3 and V is TRBV12-3 or TRBV12-4; D not resolved. Trimming took off 3 bases at V and 5 bases at J, with 3 bases between the two ends. The CDR3 sequence is 11 residues long. For the CDR3, the DNA is TGTGCCAGCAGTTTTGAAGATACGCAGTATTTT. Translated, it gives CASSFEDTQYF.